The 19 T cell receptor beta chains below were found in one sample sequenced in a study of OX40 agonist ivuxolimab in advanced cancers. Generated by immunoSEQ multiplex PCR, the TCRdb table keeps only in-frame clones and is missing some. Of 50,000 to 55,000 clones in the sample, about four fifths were seen once. The specimen comprised CD4+ or CD8+ T cells sorted from blood, sampled in a trial of the OX40 agonist ivuxolimab. The receptors here all came from an adult with an advanced solid tumor such as melanoma, head and neck, liver or kidney cancer.

CDR3 sequence (DNA): TGTGCCAGCAGCCGCCTACGGGGGACCACAGATACGCAGTATTTT. Translating gives CASSRLRGTTDTQYF. The chain joins TRBV11-2 to TRBJ2-3; perhaps TRBD2 as D (6 bases). Between the trimmed V and J ends, which lost 5 bases and 2 bases, there was a span of 14 bases. CDR3 length equals 15 residues. CDR1 and CDR2 from the germline V gene are SGHAT and FQNNGV.

The table lists this clone with a few counts. The CDR3 here is CASSSLSEKLFF. The DNA for the CDR3 is TGTGCCAGCAGTTCCTTAAGTGAAAAACTGTTTTTT. V gene TRBV6-6 combines with J gene TRBJ1-4; D is undetermined. The CDR3 runs 12 residues. The V gene's germline CDR1 is MNHNY and CDR2 SVGAGI (reference sequence). V was trimmed by 4 bases and J by 7 bases, leaving 7 bases between them.

This clone was seen a single time. The J gene is TRBJ2-2, the V gene TRBV7-7; TRBD1 is a possible D gene (5 bases). The CDR3 totals 14 residues. Trimming left V 5 bases short and J 1 base short, with 8 bases between. Germline lookup yields CDR1 SSHAT and CDR2 FNYEAQ (reference sequence). CDR3 amino acids: CASSRGQNTGELFF. The CDR3 nucleotides read TGTGCCAGCAGCCGCGGACAGAACACCGGGGAGCTGTTTTTT.

This chain uses TRBV11-2 with TRBJ2-7; a possible D gene is TRBD2 (6 bases). V dropped 1 base and J dropped 3 bases, with 10 bases sitting between them. This CDR3 region has 14 residues. Germline CDR1 SGHAT, CDR2 FQNNGV. This CDR3 is CASSLGDGSYEQYF. The CDR3 nucleotides are TGTGCCAGCAGCTTAGGGGACGGGAGCTACGAGCAGTACTTC.

This clone was recorded only once. This rearrangement joins TRBV4-3 to TRBJ2-5; 16 nucleotides align to TRBD2. CDR1 LGHNA and CDR2 YSLEER come from the germline V gene. The CDR3 length is 17 residues. Unmatched junction bases numbered 6, after V lost 4 bases and J lost 4 bases. The CDR3 DNA reads as TGCGCCAGCAGCCGGGGACTAGCGGGAGGGCCCGGAGAGACCCAGTACTTC. It yields the protein CASSRGLAGGPGETQYF.

The J gene is TRBJ2-7, the V gene TRBV7-8, with D hard to call. The length of the CDR3 is 13 residues. The germline V gene has CDR1 SGHVS and CDR2 FQNEAQ. The V and J ends lost 2 bases and 2 bases respectively, with 7 bases between them. In DNA, the CDR3 is TGTGCCAGCAGCTTACCAGGACCCTACGAGCAGTACTTC. This translates into CASSLPGPYEQYF.

The CDR3 nucleotides read TGTGCCTGGAGTGTATTGTCAGGGACGGAGTATGGCTACACCTTC. It is translated as CAWSVLSGTEYGYTF. The V gene is TRBV30, the J gene TRBJ1-2; possible D gene TRBD1, 5 bases. The V gene's germline CDR1 is GTSNPN and CDR2 SVGIG (reference sequence). This CDR3 region has 15 residues. Trimming cost V 0 bases and J 5 bases, with 16 bases left between them.

This clone was seen a single time. The V gene is TRBV5-1, the J gene TRBJ1-4, with D possibly TRBD1 on 5 matching bases. CDR1 SGHRS and CDR2 YFSETQ come from the germline V gene. CDR3 length equals 14 residues. Trimming removed 1 base at V and 5 bases at J, with 9 bases between. The CDR3 bases are TGCGCCAGCAGCTTGCAGGGAGAAAATGAAAAACTGTTTTTT. This translates into CASSLQGENEKLFF.

The chain combines TRBV28 with TRBJ1-2; tentatively, D is TRBD1 (5 bases). Trimming removed 2 bases at V and 4 bases at J, with 11 bases between. The CDR3 consists of 14 residues. CDR1 and CDR2 (germline): MDHEN, SYDVKM. CDR3 protein: CASSLGDGGYGYTF. CDR3 nucleotide sequence: TGTGCCAGCAGTTTAGGGGACGGAGGCTATGGCTACACCTTC.

V is TRBV15 and J is TRBJ2-7, with 10 bases fitting TRBD1. The length of the CDR3 is 16 residues. Trimming at V came to 0 bases and at J to 12 bases, leaving 14 bases not matched to a gene. Germline values: CDR1 LNHNV, CDR2 YYDKDF (reference sequence). The CDR3 reads CATSREAGTGALAVYF. CDR3 DNA sequence: TGTGCCACCAGCAGAGAAGCCGGGACAGGGGCGCTAGCAGTGTACTTC.

V and J are TRBV6-6 and TRBJ2-7; no clear D. Germline CDR1 reads MNHNY; CDR2 reads SVGAGI (reference sequence). This CDR3 is 12 amino acids long. V was trimmed by 6 bases and J by 7 bases, leaving 13 bases between them. DNA of the CDR3: TGTGCCAGCAGAGGACCCATTCGGGAGCAGTACTTC. This codes for CASRGPIREQYF.

The chain is built from TRBV9 and TRBJ2-1; D is unclear. Trimming took off 0 bases at V and 2 bases at J, with 9 bases between the two ends. The V gene's germline CDR1 is SGDLS and CDR2 YYNGEE. This CDR3 has 15 amino acids. CDR3: CASSVATSAYNEQFF. The CDR3 coding sequence is TGTGCCAGCAGCGTAGCTACGTCAGCCTACAATGAGCAGTTCTTC.

In nucleotides, the CDR3 is TGCGCCAGCTGTCGATTTCTAGCGGATACGTACGAGCAGTACTTC. This encodes CASCRFLADTYEQYF. The chain has TRBV10-1 and TRBJ2-7; 7 bases are shared with TRBD2. The CDR3 length is 15 residues. V was pared by 8 bases and J by 4 bases, with 14 bases of the junction left unmatched. Looked up from germline, CDR1 is WNHNN and CDR2 is SYGVQD (reference sequence).

The CDR3: CASSVSAYEQYF. In nucleotides, the CDR3 is TGTGCCAGCAGTGTATCCGCCTACGAGCAGTACTTC. The rearrangement uses TRBV25-1 and TRBJ2-7; D not certain. The CDR3 contains 12 residues. The germline V gene has CDR1 MGHDK and CDR2 SYGVNS. The V and J ends lost 4 bases and 2 bases respectively, with 6 bases between them.

The genes are TRBV28 and TRBJ2-3; 12 bases match TRBD1. This CDR3 is 14 amino acids long. The germline CDR1 and CDR2 sequences are MDHEN and SYDVKM. Germline trimming cut 8 bases from V and 6 bases from J; bases unmatched to any gene: 6. As DNA, the CDR3 is TGTGCCAGCGGGACAGGGGGCTCTGTGGATACGCAGTATTTT. Protein: CASGTGGSVDTQYF. The variable domain in full, completed from reference TRBV28 and TRBJ2-3, reads DVKVTQSSRYLVKRTGEKVFLECVQDMDHENMFWYRQDPGLGLRLIYFSYDVKMKEKGDIPEGYSVSREKKERFSLILESASTNQTSMYLCASGTGGSVDTQYFGPGTRLTVL.

This chain joins TRBV30 and TRBJ1-6, with D unclear. V lost 1 base and J lost 8, with 3 bases in between. Germline V gene data show CDR1 as GTSNPN and CDR2 as SVGIG (reference sequence). CDR3 length equals 11 residues. CDR3 residues: CAWSEDSPLHF. In DNA form, the CDR3 reads TGTGCCTGGAGTGAGGATTCACCCCTCCACTTT.

The V gene is TRBV2, the J gene TRBJ2-7, with D unresolved. V was shortened by 3 bases and J by 4 bases, with 19 bases between the two germline ends. The CDR3 extends over 16 amino acids. CDR1 and CDR2 (germline): SNHLY, FYNNEI. The CDR3, as DNA: TGTGCCAGCAGTGATGGGAACGCAGCCTTGGGATACGAGCAGTACTTC. Its translation: CASSDGNAALGYEQYF.

V usage is TRBV5-4 and J usage is TRBJ1-3; the match to TRBD1 covers 10 bases. The V segment lost 3 bases and the J segment 4 bases; nucleotides outside the gene matches: 7. CDR1 and CDR2 (germline): SGHNT, YYREEE (reference sequence). There are 16 residues in the CDR3. The CDR3 nucleotides are TGTGCCAGCAGCTCCGCCGGGACAGGGGCCGGAAACACCATATATTTT. Protein: CASSSAGTGAGNTIYF. The variable domain in full, with the rest retrieved from reference TRBV5-4 and TRBJ1-3, is ETGVTQSPTHLIKTRGQQVTLRCSSQSGHNTVSWYQQALGQGPQFIFQYYREEENGRGNFPPRFSGLQFPNYSSELNVNALELDDSALYLCASSSAGTGAGNTIYFGEGSWLTVV.

CDR3 DNA: TGTGCCAGCAGCGACAGGGGAGGTACTGAAGCTTTCTTT. It encodes CASSDRGGTEAFF. The chain joins TRBV6-5 to TRBJ1-1, with 8 bases fitting TRBD1. The CDR3 is 13 residues long. V was pared by 6 bases and J by 5 bases, with 5 bases of the junction left unmatched. Germline-derived CDR1 and CDR2 are MNHEY and SVGAGI.